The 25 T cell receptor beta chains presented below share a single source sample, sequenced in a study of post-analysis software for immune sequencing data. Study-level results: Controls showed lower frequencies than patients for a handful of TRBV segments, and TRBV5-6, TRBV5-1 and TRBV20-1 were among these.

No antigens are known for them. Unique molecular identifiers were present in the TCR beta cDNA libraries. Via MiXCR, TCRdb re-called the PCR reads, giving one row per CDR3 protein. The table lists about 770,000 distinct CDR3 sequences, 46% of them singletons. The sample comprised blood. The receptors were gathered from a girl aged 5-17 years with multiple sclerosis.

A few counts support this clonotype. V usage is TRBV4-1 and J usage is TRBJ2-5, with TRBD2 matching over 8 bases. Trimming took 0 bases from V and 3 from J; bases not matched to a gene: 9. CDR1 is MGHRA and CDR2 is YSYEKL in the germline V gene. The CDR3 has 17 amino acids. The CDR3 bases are TGCGCCAGCAGCCAAGATCGAGGGACTAGTAACGAAGAGACCCAGTACTTC. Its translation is CASSQDRGTSNEETQYF.

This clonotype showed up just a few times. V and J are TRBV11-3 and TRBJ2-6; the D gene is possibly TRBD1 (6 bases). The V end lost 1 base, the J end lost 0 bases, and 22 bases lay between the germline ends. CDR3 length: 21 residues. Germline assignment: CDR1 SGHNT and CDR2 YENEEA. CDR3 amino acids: CASSLGGGWDTQDSGANVLTF. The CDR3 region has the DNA TGTGCCAGCAGCTTAGGCGGTGGGTGGGACACCCAAGACTCTGGGGCCAACGTCCTGACTTTC.

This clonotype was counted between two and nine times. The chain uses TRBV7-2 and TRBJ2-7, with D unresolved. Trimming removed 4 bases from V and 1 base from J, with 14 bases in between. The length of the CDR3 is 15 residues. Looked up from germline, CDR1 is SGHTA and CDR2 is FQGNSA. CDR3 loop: CASSSDQDWSYEQYF. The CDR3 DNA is TGTGCCAGCAGCTCAGACCAAGACTGGTCCTACGAGCAGTACTTC. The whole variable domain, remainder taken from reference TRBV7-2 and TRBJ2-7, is GAGVSQSPSNKVTEKGKDVELRCDPISGHTALYWYRQSLGQGLEFLIYFQGNSAPDKSGLPSDRFSAERTGGSVSTLTIQRTQQEDSAVYLCASSSDQDWSYEQYFGPGTRLTVT.

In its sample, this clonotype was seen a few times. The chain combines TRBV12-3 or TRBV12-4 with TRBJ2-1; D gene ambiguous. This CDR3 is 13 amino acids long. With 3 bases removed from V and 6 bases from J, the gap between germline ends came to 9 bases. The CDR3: CASSFAPSNEQFF. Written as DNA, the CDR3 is TGTGCCAGCAGTTTTGCTCCATCCAATGAGCAGTTCTTC.

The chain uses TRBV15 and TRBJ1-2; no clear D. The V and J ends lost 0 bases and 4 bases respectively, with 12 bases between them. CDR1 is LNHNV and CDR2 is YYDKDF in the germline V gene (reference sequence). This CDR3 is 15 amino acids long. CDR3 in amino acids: CATSRDDFLPYGYTF. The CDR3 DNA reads TGTGCCACCAGCAGAGATGACTTCCTGCCCTATGGCTACACCTTC.

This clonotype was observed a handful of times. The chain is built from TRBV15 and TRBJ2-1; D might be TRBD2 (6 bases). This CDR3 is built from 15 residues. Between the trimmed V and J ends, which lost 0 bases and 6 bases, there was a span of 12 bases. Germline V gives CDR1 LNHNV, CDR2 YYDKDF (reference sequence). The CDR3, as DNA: TGTGCCACCAGCAGAGATCTGGGTAGCGGCAATGAGCAGTTCTTC. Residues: CATSRDLGSGNEQFF.

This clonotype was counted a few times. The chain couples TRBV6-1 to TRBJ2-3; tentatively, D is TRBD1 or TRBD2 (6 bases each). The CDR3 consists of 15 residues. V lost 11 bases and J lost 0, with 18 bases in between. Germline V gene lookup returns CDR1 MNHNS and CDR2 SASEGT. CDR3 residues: CASGGGSASTDTQYF. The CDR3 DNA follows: TGTGCCTCAGGAGGGGGATCCGCTAGCACAGATACGCAGTATTTT.

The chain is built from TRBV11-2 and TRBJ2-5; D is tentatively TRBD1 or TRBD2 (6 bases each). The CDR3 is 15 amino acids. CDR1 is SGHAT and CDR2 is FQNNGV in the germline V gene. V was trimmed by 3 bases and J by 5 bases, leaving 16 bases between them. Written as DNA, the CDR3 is TGTGCCAGCAGCTTTAGGTGGGGGGCTGGGGAGACCCAGTACTTC. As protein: CASSFRWGAGETQYF.

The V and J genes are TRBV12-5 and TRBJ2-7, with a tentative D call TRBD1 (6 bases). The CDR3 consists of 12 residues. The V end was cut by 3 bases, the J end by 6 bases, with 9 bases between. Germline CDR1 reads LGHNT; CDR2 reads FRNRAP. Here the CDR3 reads CASGLGGSEQYF. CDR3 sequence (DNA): TGTGCTAGTGGTTTAGGGGGTTCCGAGCAGTACTTC.

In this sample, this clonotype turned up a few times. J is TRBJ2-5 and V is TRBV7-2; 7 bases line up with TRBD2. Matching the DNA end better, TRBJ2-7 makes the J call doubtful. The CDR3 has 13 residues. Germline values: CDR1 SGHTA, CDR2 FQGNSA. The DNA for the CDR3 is TGTGCCAGCAGCTCTAAGCGGGATGGCGAGCAGTACTTC. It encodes CASSSKRDGEQYF.

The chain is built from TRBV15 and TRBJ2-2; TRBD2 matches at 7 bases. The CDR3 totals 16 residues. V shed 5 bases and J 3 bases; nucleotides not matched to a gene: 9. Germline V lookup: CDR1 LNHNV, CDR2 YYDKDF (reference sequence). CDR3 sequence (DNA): TGTGCCACCAGCCTCCCGAGTAGCGGGTACACCGGGGAGCTGTTTTTT. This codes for CATSLPSSGYTGELFF.

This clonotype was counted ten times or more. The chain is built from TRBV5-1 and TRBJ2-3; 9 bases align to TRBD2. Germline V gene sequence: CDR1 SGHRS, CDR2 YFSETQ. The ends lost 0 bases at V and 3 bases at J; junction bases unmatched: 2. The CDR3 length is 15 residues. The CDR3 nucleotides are TGCGCCAGCAGCTTGGCGCGGGAGGGGACAGATACGCAGTATTTT. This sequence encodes CASSLAREGTDTQYF.

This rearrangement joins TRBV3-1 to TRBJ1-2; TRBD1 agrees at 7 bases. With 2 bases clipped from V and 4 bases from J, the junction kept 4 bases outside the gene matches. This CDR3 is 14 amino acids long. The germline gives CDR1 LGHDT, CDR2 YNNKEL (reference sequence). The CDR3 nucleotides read TGTGCCAGCAGCCAACCGGGACAGCTCTATGGCTACACCTTC. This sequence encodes CASSQPGQLYGYTF.

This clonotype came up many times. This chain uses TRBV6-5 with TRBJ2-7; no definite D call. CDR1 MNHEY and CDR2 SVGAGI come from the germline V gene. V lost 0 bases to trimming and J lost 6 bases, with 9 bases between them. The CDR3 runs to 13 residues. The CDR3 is CASSYSGFGEQYF. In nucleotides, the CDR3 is TGTGCCAGCAGTTACTCGGGGTTCGGCGAGCAGTACTTC.

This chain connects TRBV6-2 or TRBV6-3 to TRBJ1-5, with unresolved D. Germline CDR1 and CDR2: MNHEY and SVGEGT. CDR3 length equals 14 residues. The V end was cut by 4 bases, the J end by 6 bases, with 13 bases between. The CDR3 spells CASSSNSAGQPQHF. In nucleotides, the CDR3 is TGTGCCAGCAGTTCAAACTCGGCGGGTCAGCCCCAGCATTTT.

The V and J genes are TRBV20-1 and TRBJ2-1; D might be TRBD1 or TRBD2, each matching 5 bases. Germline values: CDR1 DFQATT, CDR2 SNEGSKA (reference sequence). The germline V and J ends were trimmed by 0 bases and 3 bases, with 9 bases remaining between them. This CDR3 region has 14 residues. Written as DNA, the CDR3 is TGCAGTGCTAGAGACAGGGAGCGCTACAATGAGCAGTTCTTC. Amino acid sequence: CSARDRERYNEQFF.

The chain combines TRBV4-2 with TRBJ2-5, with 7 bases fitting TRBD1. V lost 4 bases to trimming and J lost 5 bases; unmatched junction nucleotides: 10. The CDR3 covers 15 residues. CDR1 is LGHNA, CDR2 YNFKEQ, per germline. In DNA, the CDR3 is TGTGCCAGCAGCCTCAGGACAGGCCTGTTGGAGACCCAGTACTTC. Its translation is CASSLRTGLLETQYF.

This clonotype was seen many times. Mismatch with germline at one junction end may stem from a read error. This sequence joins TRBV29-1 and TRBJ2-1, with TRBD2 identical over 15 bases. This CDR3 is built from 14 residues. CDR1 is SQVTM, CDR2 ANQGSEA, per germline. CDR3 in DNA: TGCAGCGTCGAAGGACTAGCGGGAGGGAATGAGCAGTTCTTC. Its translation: CSVEGLAGGNEQFF.

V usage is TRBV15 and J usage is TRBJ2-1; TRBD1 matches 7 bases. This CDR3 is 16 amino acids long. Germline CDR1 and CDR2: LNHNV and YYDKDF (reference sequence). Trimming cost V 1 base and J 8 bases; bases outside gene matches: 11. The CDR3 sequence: CATSRVPRQGLDEQFF. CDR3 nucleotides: TGTGCCACCAGCAGAGTTCCGAGACAGGGTCTCGATGAGCAGTTCTTC. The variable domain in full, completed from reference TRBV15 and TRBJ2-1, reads DAMVIQNPRYQVTQFGKPVTLSCSQTLNHNVMYWYQQKSSQAPKLLFHYYDKDFNNEADTPDNFQSRRPNTSFCFLDIRSPGLGDTAMYLCATSRVPRQGLDEQFFGPGTRLTVL.

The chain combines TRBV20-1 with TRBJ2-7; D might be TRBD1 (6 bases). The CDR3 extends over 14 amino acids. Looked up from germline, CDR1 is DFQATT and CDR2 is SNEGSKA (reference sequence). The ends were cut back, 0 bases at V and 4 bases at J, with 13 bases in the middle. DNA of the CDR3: TGCAGTGCTAGAGAGCGGGCAGGGGTGTACGAGCAGTACTTC. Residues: CSARERAGVYEQYF.

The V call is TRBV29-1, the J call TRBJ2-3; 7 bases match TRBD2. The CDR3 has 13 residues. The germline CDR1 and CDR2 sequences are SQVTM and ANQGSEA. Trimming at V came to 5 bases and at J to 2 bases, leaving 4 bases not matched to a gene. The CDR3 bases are TGCAGCGTTACCGGGACTATCACAGATACGCAGTATTTT. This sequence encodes CSVTGTITDTQYF.

The CDR3 DNA follows: TGTGCCAGCAGCTCAACCGGGGGCAGTTTGAACACTGAAGCTTTCTTT. Its translation: CASSSTGGSLNTEAFF. The chain employs TRBV11-2 and TRBJ1-1, with TRBD1 as a possible D gene (6 bases). The ends were cut back, 4 bases at V and 0 bases at J, with 15 bases in the middle. The CDR3 totals 16 residues. Germline CDR1 and CDR2: SGHAT and FQNNGV.

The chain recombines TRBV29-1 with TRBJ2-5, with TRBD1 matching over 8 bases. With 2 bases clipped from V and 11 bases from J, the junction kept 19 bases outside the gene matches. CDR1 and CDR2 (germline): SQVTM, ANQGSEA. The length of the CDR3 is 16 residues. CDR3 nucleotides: TGCAGCGTTGAATTCGCCGGACAGGGAGAGGACAATGAGCAGTACTTC. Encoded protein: CSVEFAGQGEDNEQYF.

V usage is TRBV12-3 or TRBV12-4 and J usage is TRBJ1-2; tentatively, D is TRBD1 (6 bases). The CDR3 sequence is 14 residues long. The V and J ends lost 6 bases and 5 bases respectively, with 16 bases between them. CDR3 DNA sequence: TGTGCCAGCAGCTTCGGGCAGGGGAAATATGGCTACACCTTC. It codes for CASSFGQGKYGYTF.

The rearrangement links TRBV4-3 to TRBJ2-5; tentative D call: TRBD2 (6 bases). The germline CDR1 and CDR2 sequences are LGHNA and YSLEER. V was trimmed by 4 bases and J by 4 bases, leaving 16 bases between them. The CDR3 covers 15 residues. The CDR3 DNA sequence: TGCGCCAGCAGCCCCTCCGGAGGGTCGGGAGAGACCCAGTACTTC. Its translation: CASSPSGGSGETQYF.